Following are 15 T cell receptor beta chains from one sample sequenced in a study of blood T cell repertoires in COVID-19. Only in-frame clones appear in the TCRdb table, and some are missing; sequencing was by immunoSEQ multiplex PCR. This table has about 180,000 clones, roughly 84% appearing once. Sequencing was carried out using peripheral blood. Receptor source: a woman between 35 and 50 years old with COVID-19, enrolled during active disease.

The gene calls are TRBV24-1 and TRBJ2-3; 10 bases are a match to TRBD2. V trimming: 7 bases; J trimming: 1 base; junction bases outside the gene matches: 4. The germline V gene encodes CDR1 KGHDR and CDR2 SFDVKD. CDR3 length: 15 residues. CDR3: CATSSSGGGTDTQYF. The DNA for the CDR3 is TGTGCCACCAGCTCTAGCGGGGGCGGCACAGATACGCAGTATTTT.

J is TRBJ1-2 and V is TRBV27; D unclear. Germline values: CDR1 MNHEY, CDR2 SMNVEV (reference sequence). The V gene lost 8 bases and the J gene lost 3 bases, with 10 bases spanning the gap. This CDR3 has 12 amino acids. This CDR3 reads CASSTRDYGYTF. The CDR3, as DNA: TGTGCCAGCTCCACCCGGGACTATGGCTACACCTTC.

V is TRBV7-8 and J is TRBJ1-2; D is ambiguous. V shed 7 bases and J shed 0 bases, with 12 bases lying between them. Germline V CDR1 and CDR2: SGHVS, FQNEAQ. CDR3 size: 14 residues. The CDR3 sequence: CASTPRGANYGYTF. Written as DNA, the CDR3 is TGTGCCAGCACCCCTCGGGGTGCTAACTATGGCTACACCTTC.

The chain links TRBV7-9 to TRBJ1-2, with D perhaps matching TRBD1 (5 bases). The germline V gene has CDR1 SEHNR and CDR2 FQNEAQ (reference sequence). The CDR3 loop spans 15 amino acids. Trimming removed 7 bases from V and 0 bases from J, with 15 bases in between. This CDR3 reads CASTQGAGTNYGYTF. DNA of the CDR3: TGTGCCAGCACCCAAGGGGCCGGGACTAACTATGGCTACACCTTC.

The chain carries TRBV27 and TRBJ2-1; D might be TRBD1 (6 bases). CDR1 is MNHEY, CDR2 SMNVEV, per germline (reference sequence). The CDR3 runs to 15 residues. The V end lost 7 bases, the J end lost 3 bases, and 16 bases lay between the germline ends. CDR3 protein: CASNKGQPLYNEQFF. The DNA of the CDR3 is TGTGCCAGCAACAAAGGACAGCCCCTCTACAATGAGCAGTTCTTC.

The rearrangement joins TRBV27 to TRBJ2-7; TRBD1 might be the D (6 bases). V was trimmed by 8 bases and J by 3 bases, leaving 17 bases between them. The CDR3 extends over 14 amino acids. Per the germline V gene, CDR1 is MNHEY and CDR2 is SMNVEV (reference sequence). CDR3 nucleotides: TGTGCCAGCCGAAATCCGGGACATTTCTACGAGCAGTACTTC. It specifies CASRNPGHFYEQYF.

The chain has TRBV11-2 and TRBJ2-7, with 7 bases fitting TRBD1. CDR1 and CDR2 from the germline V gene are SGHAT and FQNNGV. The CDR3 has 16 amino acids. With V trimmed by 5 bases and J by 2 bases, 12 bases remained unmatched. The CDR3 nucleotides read TGTGCCAGCAGCAGAGGGACAGATCGGACCACCTACGAGCAGTACTTC. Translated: CASSRGTDRTTYEQYF.

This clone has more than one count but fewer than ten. The CDR3 nucleotides read TGTGCCAGCAGTCCCCGGGGGGCTAGCGGGAGGGGTCAAGAGACCCAGTACTTC. Protein sequence: CASSPRGASGRGQETQYF. The chain carries TRBV28 and TRBJ2-5, with 12 bases fitting TRBD2. Germline loops: CDR1 MDHEN, CDR2 SYDVKM. This CDR3 is built from 18 residues. The trim removed 5 bases at V and 2 bases at J, leaving 12 bases unmatched.

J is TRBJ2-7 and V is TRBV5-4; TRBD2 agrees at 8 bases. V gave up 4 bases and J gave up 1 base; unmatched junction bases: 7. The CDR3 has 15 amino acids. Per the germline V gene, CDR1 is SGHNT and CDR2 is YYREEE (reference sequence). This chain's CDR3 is CASSLEIAGSYEQYF. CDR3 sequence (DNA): TGTGCCAGCAGCCTCGAGATAGCGGGATCCTACGAGCAGTACTTC.

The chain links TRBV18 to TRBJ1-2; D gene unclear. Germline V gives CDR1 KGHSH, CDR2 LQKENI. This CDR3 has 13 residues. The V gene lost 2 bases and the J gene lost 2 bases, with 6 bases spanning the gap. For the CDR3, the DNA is TGTGCCAGCTCACCAGGAGTAAACTATGGCTACACCTTC. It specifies CASSPGVNYGYTF.

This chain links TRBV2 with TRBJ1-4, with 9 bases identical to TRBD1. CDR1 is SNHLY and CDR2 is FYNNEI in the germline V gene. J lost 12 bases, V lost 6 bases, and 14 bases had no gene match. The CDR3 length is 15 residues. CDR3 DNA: TGTGCCAGCAGCGGTCAGTGGGACAGGGAACAGGAACTGTTTTTT. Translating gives CASSGQWDREQELFF.

In nucleotides, the CDR3 is TGTGCCAGCAGCCAAGATTTGGGGCAGTATGAAAAACTGTTTTTT. Its protein is CASSQDLGQYEKLFF. The chain links TRBV14 to TRBJ1-4, with D maybe TRBD1 (5 bases). Per germline, CDR1 SGHDN and CDR2 FVKESK. Trimming left V 0 bases short and J 6 bases short, with 11 bases between. The CDR3 totals 15 residues.

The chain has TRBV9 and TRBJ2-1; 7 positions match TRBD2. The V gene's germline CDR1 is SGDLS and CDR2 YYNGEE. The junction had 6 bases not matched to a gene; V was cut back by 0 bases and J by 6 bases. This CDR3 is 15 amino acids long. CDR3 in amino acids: CASSVGGRAVNEQFF. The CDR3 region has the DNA TGTGCCAGCAGCGTAGGTGGGAGGGCCGTCAATGAGCAGTTCTTC.

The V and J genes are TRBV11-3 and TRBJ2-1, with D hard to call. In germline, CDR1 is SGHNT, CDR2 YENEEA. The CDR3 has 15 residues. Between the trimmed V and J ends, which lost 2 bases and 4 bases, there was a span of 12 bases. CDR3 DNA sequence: TGTGCCAGCAGCTTATCGAGAGACTCTTACAATGAGCAGTTCTTC. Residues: CASSLSRDSYNEQFF.

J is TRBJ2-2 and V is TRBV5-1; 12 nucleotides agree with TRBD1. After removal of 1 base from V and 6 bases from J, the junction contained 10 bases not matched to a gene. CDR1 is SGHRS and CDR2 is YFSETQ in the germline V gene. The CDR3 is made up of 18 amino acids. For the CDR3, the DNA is TGCGCCAGCAGCTTGTGGGGACAGGGGGCCAGGTTGGCCGGGGAGCTGTTTTTT. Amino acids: CASSLWGQGARLAGELFF.